Following are 7 T cell receptor beta chains from one sample sequenced in a study of Ad26.COV2.S vaccination and SARS-CoV-2 variants (dated by TCRdb to the early 2020s). The receptor library was made with the immunoSEQ multiplex PCR assay. TCRdb took over this immuneACCESS table, retaining in-frame rearrangements with V and J assigned. Such tables are incomplete; in checked studies, under half of the missing clones stem from an unresolved V gene, and the remainder is unexplained. A total of about 250,000 clones appear in this sample, more than 70% of them only once. The ten top clones hold roughly 3.5% of the sample. What the treatment or condition label conveys for this sample: around 19 received Ad26.COV2.S at low or high dose, single or two shots; 5 received placebo; per-sample allocation not given. Repertoires of vaccine and placebo recipients were sequenced from samples taken on day 63 after the first injection.

This specimen was peripheral blood, taken in a trial of Ad26.COV2.S vaccine versus placebo. The receptors were sampled from a person between 18 and 65 years old who received the Ad26.COV2.S COVID-19 vaccine or a placebo.

The chain uses TRBV19 and TRBJ2-2; D gene ambiguous. CDR1 LNHDA and CDR2 SQIVND come from the germline V gene (reference sequence). The CDR3 is 14 amino acids. V dropped 2 bases and J dropped 1 base, with 5 bases sitting between them. The CDR3 region is CASSIRWNTGELFF. As DNA, the CDR3 is TGTGCCAGTAGTATACGTTGGAACACCGGGGAGCTGTTTTTT.

A few counts support this clone. The chain employs TRBV19 and TRBJ1-4, with D maybe TRBD1 (6 bases). The V gene lost 7 bases and the J gene lost 3 bases, with 18 bases spanning the gap. Germline CDR1 is LNHDA and CDR2 is SQIVND (reference sequence). CDR3 size: 16 residues. CDR3 nucleotide sequence: TGTGCCAGTAATAGGAAGTCAGGGGTACCTAATGAAAAACTGTTTTTT. Translation gives CASNRKSGVPNEKLFF. The entire variable domain, with the rest obtained from reference TRBV19 and TRBJ1-4, is as follows: DGGITQSPKYLFRKEGQNVTLSCEQNLNHDAMYWYRQDPGQGLRLIYYSQIVNDFQKGDIAEGYSVSREKKESFPLTVTSAQKNPTAFYLCASNRKSGVPNEKLFFGSGTQLSVL.

This clone showed up just once. This chain uses TRBV5-1 with TRBJ1-4; D is ambiguous. There are 17 residues in the CDR3. Trimming took 0 bases from V and 2 from J, leaving 14 bases between them. In germline, CDR1 is SGHRS, CDR2 YFSETQ. For the CDR3, the DNA is TGCGCCAGCAGCTTGGCCCCTCGTGGGTCTACTAATGAAAAACTGTTTTTT. It translates to CASSLAPRGSTNEKLFF.

The V gene is TRBV2, the J gene TRBJ2-7; D unclear. In germline, CDR1 is SNHLY, CDR2 FYNNEI. This CDR3 is built from 14 residues. V was shortened by 2 bases and J by 3 bases, with 11 bases between the two germline ends. The CDR3 loop reads CASSERKGYYEQYF. In DNA, the CDR3 is TGTGCCAGCAGTGAACGTAAGGGATACTACGAGCAGTACTTC.

This rearrangement joins TRBV10-3 to TRBJ2-7; TRBD2 is a possible D gene (6 bases). This CDR3 has 12 amino acids. Trimming pared 8 bases from V and 2 bases from J, leaving 10 bases between. In germline, CDR1 is ENHRY, CDR2 SYGVKD. Here the CDR3 reads CAIGGQAYEQYF. CDR3 nucleotide sequence: TGTGCCATCGGAGGGCAAGCCTACGAGCAGTACTTC.

The chain is built from TRBV6-5 and TRBJ2-3, with 7 bases lining up with TRBD1. J lost 4 bases, V lost 6 bases, and 10 bases had no gene match. CDR3 length: 15 residues. Germline V gives CDR1 MNHEY, CDR2 SVGAGI. The CDR3 reads CASSPGQVGADTQYF. CDR3 coding DNA: TGTGCCAGCAGCCCAGGACAGGTGGGTGCAGATACGCAGTATTTT.

V and J are TRBV10-3 and TRBJ1-3; 11 nucleotides match TRBD1. The trim removed 6 bases at V and 5 bases at J, leaving 3 bases unmatched. The CDR3 has 14 amino acids. Germline CDR1 reads ENHRY; CDR2 reads SYGVKD. CDR3 nucleotides: TGTGCCATCAGGGGACAGGGGGATAGAAACACCATATATTTT. Residues: CAIRGQGDRNTIYF.